These T cell receptor beta chains were read from a single sample in a study of CD8+ T cells in alopecia areata. TCRdb's copy holds only in-frame clones and misses some; the assay was immunoSEQ multiplex PCR. The sample records 60,000 to 90,000 clones, around 65% being singletons. Sequencing was performed on CD8+ T cells sorted from blood, taken at week 24, from a patient treated with tofacitinib. The receptors shown here come from a human donor with alopecia areata. CDR3s include the opening cysteine and the closing phenylalanine or tryptophan. A D gene is named only where the DNA matches it firmly. A clone size is listed for some rows: how often the clone was seen (once, few, many), or a class if it is expanded.

v_gene	abundance	d_gene	j_gene	CDR3nt	CDR3aa
TRBV4-1	few	.	TRBJ1-1	TGCGCCAGCAGCCAAGTGGGGGGGGCAGGGCACACTGAAGCTTTCTTT	CASSQVGGAGHTEAFF
TRBV5-4	.	TRBD2	TRBJ2-3	TGTGCCAGCAGCGGAGGGCTAGCGGGGTTCGAGGATACGCAGTATTTT	CASSGGLAGFEDTQYF
TRBV19	few	TRBD2	TRBJ2-2	TGTGCCAGTAGTATAACTAGCGGAACCGGGGAGCTGTTTTTT	CASSITSGTGELFF
TRBV27	.	.	TRBJ2-3	TGTGCCAGCAGTTCCGGGGGACCAGATACGCAGTATTTT	CASSSGGPDTQYF
TRBV7-9	.	.	TRBJ2-7	TGTGCCAGCAGCTTAGCCGACAGAGGTGGCGGGTACGAGCAGTACTTC	CASSLADRGGGYEQYF
TRBV7-9	few	TRBD2	TRBJ2-7	TGTGCCAGCAGCCCTGGGCTAGCGGGTTACGAGCAGTACTTC	CASSPGLAGYEQYF
TRBV4-3	few	.	TRBJ2-1	TGCGCCAGCAGCCAGAGGGCATTCTACAATGAGCAGTTCTTC	CASSQRAFYNEQFF
TRBV7-3	.	.	TRBJ1-1	TGTGCCAGCAGCTTAGGGTCGGGTGAAGCTTTCTTT	CASSLGSGEAFF
TRBV7-9	.	TRBD2	TRBJ2-5	TGTGCCAGCAGCTCTGGACTAGCGTTGAATCAAGAGACCCAGTACTTC	CASSSGLALNQETQYF
TRBV5-6	.	.	TRBJ2-7	TGTGCCAGCAGCTCCTCCAAATACGAGCAGTACTTC	CASSSSKYEQYF
TRBV29-1	.	.	TRBJ2-2	TGCAGCGTCACGGACCCGACAGGAGGGGTCCCCGGGGAGCTGTTTTTT	CSVTDPTGGVPGELFF
TRBV11-2	.	.	TRBJ2-7	TGTGCCAGCAGCTTAGATCTAGTTCTTGACGAGCAGTACTTC	CASSLDLVLDEQYF
TRBV28	.	.	TRBJ2-7	TGTGCCAGCAGTTTAGAGGGGGAGTACGAGCAGTACTTC	CASSLEGEYEQYF
TRBV9	.	.	TRBJ2-3	TGTGCCAGCAGCGTTCCCGGAGGAGATACGCAGTATTTT	CASSVPGGDTQYF